These T cell receptor beta chains were read from a single sample in a study of cytomegalovirus exposure and HLA in healthy donors. Sequencing was performed with immunoSEQ multiplex PCR; in TCRdb, only in-frame clones are kept and a portion is missing. The sample yields 130,000 to 150,000 clones, approximately 91% seen once. The specimen sequenced was PBMCs. The receptors stem from a woman aged 18-29 years in good health and CMV-seropositive. The conserved cysteine and the conserved F or W are not part of the CDR3 here.

TRBV5-1	TRBJ2-7	ASSLAVGPYEQY
TRBV5-4	TRBJ1-2	ASHELGEVSNYGYT
TRBV19	TRBJ2-1	ASSRDRVYNEQF
TRBV5-1	TRBJ1-1	ASSLEQGRTEAF
TRBV29-1	TRBJ1-1	SVEDHRGLTEAF
TRBV30	TRBJ2-1	AWRVVGLAANEQF
TRBV5-1	TRBJ2-5	ASSPTSGSGIETQY
TRBV19	TRBJ1-2	ASNTGLDGYT
TRBV10-1	TRBJ2-7	ASSPTGNPYEQY
TRBV30	TRBJ1-2	AWSPQGWQGYT
TRBV7-3	TRBJ2-6	ASSGSPGQSSGANVLT
TRBV5-6	TRBJ1-2	ASSPPLDRDYGYT
TRBV2	TRBJ2-7	ASRGTEVYEQY
TRBV4-2	TRBJ1-2	ASSQELPGATGYT
TRBV27	TRBJ2-1	ASSFLLSGRAGEQF
TRBV5-1	TRBJ2-2	ASSLNSGSGTGELF
TRBV6-1	TRBJ2-1	ASFYRNEQF
TRBV28	TRBJ2-3	ASSLEQGRADTQY
TRBV5-1	TRBJ1-2	ASSLEVGSGYT
TRBV19	TRBJ2-5	ASNLKARGSQETQY
TRBV30	TRBJ2-3	AWTPGTGISDTQY
TRBV2	TRBJ2-2	ASSHHEQGVTGELF
TRBV29-1	TRBJ2-1	SVASGLEYNEQF
TRBV15	TRBJ2-1	ATSNLRTSGYNEQF
TRBV5-6	TRBJ2-3	ASSLTSVTDTQY
TRBV29-1	TRBJ2-3	SSMRGAGRTDTQY
TRBV5-1	TRBJ2-3	ASQRSGRTSTDTQY
TRBV7-9	TRBJ2-5	ASSLGGSGSMKTQY
TRBV4-1	TRBJ2-7	ASSQASEQY
TRBV19	TRBJ2-7	ASSIGGGRYEQY
TRBV7-2	TRBJ2-5	ASSLFRGRETQY
TRBV7-2	TRBJ1-2	ASSLVGTGQNGYT
TRBV15	TRBJ2-5	ATSTGDVEETQY
TRBV30	TRBJ2-3	AWRLAVPTDTQY
TRBV2	TRBJ2-1	ATVSGTTNEQF
TRBV5-6	TRBJ1-2	ASSPRGYGYT
TRBV27	TRBJ1-2	ASSSFRADRDSYGYT
TRBV9	TRBJ2-7	ASSVAGLDEQY
TRBV6-5	TRBJ1-2	ASSYSRAGGDGYT
TRBV5-1	TRBJ2-7	ASSASQGPYEQY
TRBV29-1	TRBJ1-2	SVEDREGRNYGYT
TRBV30	TRBJ2-3	AWSDSRTDTQY
TRBV9	TRBJ1-1	ASSKGIGQGAVEAF
TRBV9	TRBJ2-6	ASSLHSGTGQSGANVLT
TRBV28	TRBJ2-7	ASSRGLGEQY
TRBV6-1	TRBJ2-1	ASRTPGFHNEQF
TRBV7-2	TRBJ2-1	ASSPFGLAGVSEQF
TRBV5-1	TRBJ2-3	ASSLRTGDRTDTQY
TRBV11-3	TRBJ1-1	ASSSKRGTEAF
TRBV6-1	TRBJ1-1	ASSENRGTEAF
TRBV9	TRBJ1-2	ASSASGKDSNYGYT
TRBV5-1	TRBJ2-5	ASSLAASRETQY
TRBV29-1	TRBJ2-7	SVSGTERPYEQY
TRBV11-3	TRBJ1-1	ASSVQGPLNTEAF